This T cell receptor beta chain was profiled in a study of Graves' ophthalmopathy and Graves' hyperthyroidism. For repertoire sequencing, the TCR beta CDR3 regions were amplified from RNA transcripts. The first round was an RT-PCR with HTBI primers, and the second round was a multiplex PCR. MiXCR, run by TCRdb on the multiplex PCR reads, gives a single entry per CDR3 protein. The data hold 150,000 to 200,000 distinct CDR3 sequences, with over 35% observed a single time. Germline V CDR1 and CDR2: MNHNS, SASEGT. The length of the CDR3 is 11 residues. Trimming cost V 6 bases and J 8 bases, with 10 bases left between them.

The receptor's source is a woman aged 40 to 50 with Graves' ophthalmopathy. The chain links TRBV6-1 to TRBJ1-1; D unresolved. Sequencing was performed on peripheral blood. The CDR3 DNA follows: TGTGCCAGCAGAGGCCCAAGGGAAGCTTTCTTT. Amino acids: CASRGPREAFF.